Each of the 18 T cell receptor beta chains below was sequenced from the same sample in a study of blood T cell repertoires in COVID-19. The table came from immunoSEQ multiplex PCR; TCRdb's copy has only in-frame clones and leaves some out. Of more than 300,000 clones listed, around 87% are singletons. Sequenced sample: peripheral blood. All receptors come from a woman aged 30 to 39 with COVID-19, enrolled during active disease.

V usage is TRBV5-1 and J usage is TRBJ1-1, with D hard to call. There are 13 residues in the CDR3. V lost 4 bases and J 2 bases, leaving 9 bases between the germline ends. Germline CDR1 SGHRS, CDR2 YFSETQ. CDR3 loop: CASSQTRNTEAFF. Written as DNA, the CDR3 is TGCGCCAGCAGCCAGACACGCAACACTGAAGCTTTCTTT.

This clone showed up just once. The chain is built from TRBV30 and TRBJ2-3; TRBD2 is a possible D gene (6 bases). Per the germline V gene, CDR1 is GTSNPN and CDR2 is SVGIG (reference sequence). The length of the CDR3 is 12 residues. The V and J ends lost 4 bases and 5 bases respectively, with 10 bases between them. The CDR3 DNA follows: TGTGCCTGGAATGGGGGGATAGATACGCAGTATTTT. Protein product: CAWNGGIDTQYF.

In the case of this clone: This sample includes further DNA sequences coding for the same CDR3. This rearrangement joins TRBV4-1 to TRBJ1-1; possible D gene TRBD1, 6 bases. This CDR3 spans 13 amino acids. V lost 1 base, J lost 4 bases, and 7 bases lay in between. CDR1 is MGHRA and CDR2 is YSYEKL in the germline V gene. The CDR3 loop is CASSQGRGTEAFF. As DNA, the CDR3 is TGCGCCAGCAGCCAAGGCAGGGGCACTGAAGCTTTCTTT.

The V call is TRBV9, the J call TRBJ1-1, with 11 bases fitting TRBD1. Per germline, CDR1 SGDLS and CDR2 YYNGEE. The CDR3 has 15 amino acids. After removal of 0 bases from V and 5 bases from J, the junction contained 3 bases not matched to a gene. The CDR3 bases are TGTGCCAGCAGCGTAGTGGGGACAGGGGGAACTGAAGCTTTCTTT. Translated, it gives CASSVVGTGGTEAFF.

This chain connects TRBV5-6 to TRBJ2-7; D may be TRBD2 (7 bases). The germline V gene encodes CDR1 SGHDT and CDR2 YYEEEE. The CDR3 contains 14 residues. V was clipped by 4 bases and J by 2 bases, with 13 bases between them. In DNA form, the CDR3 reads TGTGCCAGCAGCCTAGGGGGGGATCCCTACGAGCAGTACTTC. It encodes CASSLGGDPYEQYF.

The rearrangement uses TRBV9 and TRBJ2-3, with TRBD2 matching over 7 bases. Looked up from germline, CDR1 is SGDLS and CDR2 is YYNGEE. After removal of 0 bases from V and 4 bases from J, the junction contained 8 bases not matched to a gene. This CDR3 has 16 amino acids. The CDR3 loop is CASSVGEGGSADTQYF. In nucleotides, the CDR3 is TGTGCCAGCAGCGTAGGGGAGGGCGGGAGCGCAGATACGCAGTATTTT.

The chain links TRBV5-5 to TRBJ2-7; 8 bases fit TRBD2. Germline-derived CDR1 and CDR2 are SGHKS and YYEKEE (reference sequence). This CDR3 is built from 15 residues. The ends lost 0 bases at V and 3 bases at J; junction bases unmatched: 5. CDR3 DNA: TGTGCCAGCAGCTTGGATAGCGGGACCTACTACGAGCAGTACTTC. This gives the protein CASSLDSGTYYEQYF.

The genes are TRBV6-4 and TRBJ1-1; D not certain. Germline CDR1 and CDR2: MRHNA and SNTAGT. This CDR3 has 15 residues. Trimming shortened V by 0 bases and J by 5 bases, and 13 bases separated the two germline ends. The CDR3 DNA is TGTGCCAGCAGTGACTCGTTTTCCGGGAGGACTGAAGCTTTCTTT. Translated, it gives CASSDSFSGRTEAFF.

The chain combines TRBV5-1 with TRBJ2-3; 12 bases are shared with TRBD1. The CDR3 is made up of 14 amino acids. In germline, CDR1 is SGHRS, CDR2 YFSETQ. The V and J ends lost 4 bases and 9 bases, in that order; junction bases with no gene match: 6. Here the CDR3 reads CASSRDRGPGTQYF. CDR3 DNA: TGCGCCAGCAGCCGGGACAGGGGGCCGGGGACGCAGTATTTT.

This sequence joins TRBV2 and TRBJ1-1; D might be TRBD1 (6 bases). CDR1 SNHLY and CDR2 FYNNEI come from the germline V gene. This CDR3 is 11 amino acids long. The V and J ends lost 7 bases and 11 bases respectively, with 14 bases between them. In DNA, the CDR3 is TGTGCCAGCATGCGGGGGCTGAGGGCTTTCTTT. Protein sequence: CASMRGLRAFF.

CDR3 loop: CSVRDLDRSHEQFF. Written as DNA, the CDR3 is TGCAGCGTCCGAGATCTAGACAGGTCACATGAGCAGTTCTTC. V and J are TRBV29-1 and TRBJ2-1; D may be TRBD1 (6 bases). The germline V gene has CDR1 SQVTM and CDR2 ANQGSEA. This CDR3 is built from 14 residues. Between the trimmed V and J ends, which lost 6 bases and 8 bases, there was a span of 20 bases.

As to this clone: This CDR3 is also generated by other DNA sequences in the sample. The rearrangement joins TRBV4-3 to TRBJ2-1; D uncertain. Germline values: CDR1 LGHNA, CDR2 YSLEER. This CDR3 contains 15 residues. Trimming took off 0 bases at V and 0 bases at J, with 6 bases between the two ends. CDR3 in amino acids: CASSQDGSSYNEQFF. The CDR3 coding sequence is TGCGCCAGCAGCCAAGATGGCAGCTCCTACAATGAGCAGTTCTTC.

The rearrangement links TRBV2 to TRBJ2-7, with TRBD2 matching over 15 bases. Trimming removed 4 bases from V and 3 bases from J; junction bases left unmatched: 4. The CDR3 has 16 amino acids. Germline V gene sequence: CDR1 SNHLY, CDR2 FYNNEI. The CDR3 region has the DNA TGTGCCAGCAGTGTGGGACTAGCGGGAGGCCTCTACGAGCAGTACTTC. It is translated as CASSVGLAGGLYEQYF.

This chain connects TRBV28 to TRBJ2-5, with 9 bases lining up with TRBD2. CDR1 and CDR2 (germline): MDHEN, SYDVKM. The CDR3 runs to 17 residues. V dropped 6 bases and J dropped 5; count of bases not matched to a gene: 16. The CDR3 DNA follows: TGTGCCAGCAGCCGCCTAGGGGTAGCGGGAGTAGATGAGACCCAGTACTTC. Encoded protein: CASSRLGVAGVDETQYF.

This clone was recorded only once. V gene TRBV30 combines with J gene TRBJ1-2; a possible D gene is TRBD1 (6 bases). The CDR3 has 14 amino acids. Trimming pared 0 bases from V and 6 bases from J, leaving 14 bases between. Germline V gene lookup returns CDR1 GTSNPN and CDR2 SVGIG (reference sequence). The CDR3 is CAWSVWDNSNGYTF. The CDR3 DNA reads TGTGCCTGGAGTGTTTGGGACAACTCTAATGGCTACACCTTC.

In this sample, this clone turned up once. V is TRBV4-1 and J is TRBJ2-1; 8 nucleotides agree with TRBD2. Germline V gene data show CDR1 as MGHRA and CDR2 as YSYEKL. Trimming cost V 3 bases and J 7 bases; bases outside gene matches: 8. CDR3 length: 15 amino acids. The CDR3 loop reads CASSHPGTSSNEQFF. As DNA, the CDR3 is TGCGCCAGCAGCCACCCCGGGACTAGTAGTAATGAGCAGTTCTTC.

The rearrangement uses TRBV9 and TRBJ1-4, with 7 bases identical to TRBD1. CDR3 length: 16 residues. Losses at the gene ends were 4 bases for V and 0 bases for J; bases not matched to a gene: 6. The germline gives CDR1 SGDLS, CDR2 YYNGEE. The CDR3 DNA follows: TGTGCCAGCAGCACCGGGGACAGCCCAACTAATGAAAAACTGTTTTTT. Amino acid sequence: CASSTGDSPTNEKLFF.

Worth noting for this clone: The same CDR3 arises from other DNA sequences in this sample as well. The DNA of the CDR3 is TGTGCCAGCAGCCTTGGACAGGGGACTGAAGCTTTCTTT. It codes for CASSLGQGTEAFF. The chain combines TRBV11-3 with TRBJ1-1; 9 bases map to TRBD1. Losses at the gene ends were 5 bases for V and 5 bases for J; bases not matched to a gene: 3. Germline loops: CDR1 SGHNT, CDR2 YENEEA. This CDR3 spans 13 amino acids. Together with reference TRBV11-3 and TRBJ1-1, the CDR3 gives the full variable domain: EAGVVQSPRYKIIEKKQPVAFWCNPISGHNTLYWYLQNLGQGPELLIRYENEEAVDDSQLPKDRFSAERLKGVDSTLKIQPAELGDSAVYLCASSLGQGTEAFFGQGTRLTVV.